Below are 32 T cell receptor beta chains sequenced from a single sample in a study of blood T cell repertoires in COVID-19. The method was immunoSEQ multiplex PCR; TCRdb's version includes in-frame clones alone and lacks a portion of them. The sample has 200,000 to 250,000 clones, about 80% seen once. The specimen was peripheral blood. These receptors came from a woman between 45 and 65 years old with acute or convalescent COVID-19.

CDR3 amino acids: CASSGPGQGALIGYGYTF. The CDR3, as DNA: TGTGCCAGTAGTGGTCCTGGACAGGGGGCGCTAATTGGATATGGCTACACCTTC. The rearrangement links TRBV19 to TRBJ1-2; 11 positions match TRBD1. Per germline, CDR1 LNHDA and CDR2 SQIVND (reference sequence). The CDR3 is 18 amino acids. The J segment lost 5 bases and the V segment lost 5 bases, leaving 16 bases of the junction unmatched.

The table lists this clone with a few counts. The CDR3 reads CASSFRDSVSGNTIYF. The CDR3 coding sequence is TGTGCCAGCAGCTTCCGGGACAGTGTTTCTGGAAACACCATATATTTT. V is TRBV7-2 and J is TRBJ1-3, with 7 bases fitting TRBD1. The V segment lost 3 bases and the J segment 1 base; nucleotides outside the gene matches: 6. The CDR3 length is 16 residues. Germline V CDR1 and CDR2: SGHTA, FQGNSA.

The chain recombines TRBV11-2 with TRBJ2-5; perhaps TRBD1 as D (6 bases). The V and J ends lost 6 bases and 7 bases respectively, with 18 bases between them. The germline V gene has CDR1 SGHAT and CDR2 FQNNGV. The CDR3 has 14 residues. As DNA, the CDR3 is TGTGCCAGCAGATCAACAGGGTCCATGGGGACCCAGTACTTC. Residues: CASRSTGSMGTQYF.

This chain uses TRBV5-1 with TRBJ2-3; tentative D call: TRBD2 (7 bases). The CDR3 totals 15 residues. The ends were cut back, 1 base at V and 2 bases at J, with 11 bases in the middle. Germline V gene sequence: CDR1 SGHRS, CDR2 YFSETQ. This chain's CDR3 is CASSLLRGATDTQYF. The CDR3 DNA reads as TGCGCCAGCAGCTTGCTTCGGGGGGCCACAGATACGCAGTATTTT.

V gene TRBV27 combines with J gene TRBJ1-5, with D tentatively TRBD1 (6 bases). The ends were cut back, 7 bases at V and 3 bases at J, with 13 bases in the middle. CDR1 and CDR2 (germline): MNHEY, SMNVEV (reference sequence). The CDR3 is 14 amino acids. CDR3 protein: CASTDSPTNQPQHF. The CDR3 nucleotides are TGTGCCAGCACGGACAGCCCCACCAATCAGCCCCAGCATTTT.

This sequence joins TRBV10-3 and TRBJ1-5, with D uncertain. CDR3 length: 16 amino acids. Trimming stripped 0 bases from V and 4 bases from J, with 13 bases between. Germline lookup yields CDR1 ENHRY and CDR2 SYGVKD. The CDR3 loop is CAISESGDGYNQPQHF. CDR3 DNA sequence: TGTGCCATCAGTGAGTCGGGAGACGGGTATAATCAGCCCCAGCATTTT.

This clone was picked up one time. CDR3 DNA: TGTGCCAGCAGTCCACCAAGCGGGGGGTCGGTAGAGACCCAGTACTTC. This codes for CASSPPSGGSVETQYF. V and J are TRBV6-2 or TRBV6-3 and TRBJ2-5; 9 bases fit TRBD2. With 5 bases clipped from V and 4 bases from J, the junction kept 11 bases outside the gene matches. Germline lookup yields CDR1 MNHEY and CDR2 SVGEGT. This CDR3 is 16 amino acids long.

The V call is TRBV19, the J call TRBJ2-5; perhaps TRBD1 as D (6 bases). Looked up from germline, CDR1 is LNHDA and CDR2 is SQIVND (reference sequence). The CDR3 totals 13 residues. V was shortened by 7 bases and J by 1 base, with 10 bases between the two germline ends. Written as DNA, the CDR3 is TGTGCCAGTAAGGACAGCCCCCAAGAGACCCAGTACTTC. This encodes CASKDSPQETQYF.

The V and J genes are TRBV4-1 and TRBJ2-2; D is ambiguous. The germline V gene encodes CDR1 MGHRA and CDR2 YSYEKL. V was shortened by 0 bases and J by 6 bases, with 11 bases between the two germline ends. This CDR3 comprises 15 residues. CDR3 DNA sequence: TGCGCCAGCAGCCAAGAGGGCGCTTTCCCCGGGGAGCTGTTTTTT. Translation gives CASSQEGAFPGELFF.

The chain recombines TRBV11-2 with TRBJ2-7; possibly TRBD1 for D (5 bases). CDR1 is SGHAT, CDR2 FQNNGV, per germline. This CDR3 has 15 residues. V was shortened by 1 base and J by 5 bases, with 15 bases between the two germline ends. The CDR3 reads CASSLGNQGDHEQYF. The CDR3 nucleotides are TGTGCCAGCAGCTTAGGTAACCAGGGCGATCACGAGCAGTACTTC.

The V and J genes are TRBV5-4 and TRBJ2-7; weak D call: TRBD2 (6 bases). Trimming removed 4 bases from V and 5 bases from J, with 19 bases in between. Germline values: CDR1 SGHNT, CDR2 YYREEE (reference sequence). This CDR3 contains 15 residues. CDR3 DNA: TGTGCCAGCAGCCCGAAGCAGGGAGGTTACCACGAGCAGTACTTC. Protein: CASSPKQGGYHEQYF.

Only one count was recorded for this clone. V usage is TRBV5-1 and J usage is TRBJ1-2; perhaps TRBD1 as D (5 bases). The V gene's germline CDR1 is SGHRS and CDR2 YFSETQ. There are 14 residues in the CDR3. Trimming cost V 4 bases and J 10 bases, with 20 bases left between them. The CDR3 DNA follows: TGCGCCAGCAGCCCCCAGGGTTGGGGAAGTATCTACACCTTC. It codes for CASSPQGWGSIYTF.

The CDR3 DNA sequence: TGCGCCAGCAGCTTGATGCCTAGCGGGAGAGATACGCAGTATTTT. The encoded protein is CASSLMPSGRDTQYF. This chain joins TRBV5-1 and TRBJ2-3, with 10 bases that match TRBD2. This CDR3 contains 15 residues. V trimming: 1 base; J trimming: 5 bases; junction bases outside the gene matches: 4. Germline values: CDR1 SGHRS, CDR2 YFSETQ.

The rearrangement joins TRBV2 to TRBJ2-7; TRBD1 aligns across 7 bases. There are 11 residues in the CDR3. Trimming took 8 bases from V and 4 from J; bases not matched to a gene: 2. Germline loops: CDR1 SNHLY, CDR2 FYNNEI. Here the CDR3 reads CASGGQYEQYF. DNA for the CDR3: TGTGCCAGCGGGGGACAGTACGAGCAGTACTTC.

The chain links TRBV5-8 to TRBJ1-5; 9 bases match TRBD1. This CDR3 comprises 14 residues. Per the germline V gene, CDR1 is SGHTS and CDR2 is YDEGEE. Trimming cost V 4 bases and J 5 bases; bases outside gene matches: 4. CDR3 sequence (DNA): TGTGCCAGCAGCCAAAGGACAGGGGATCAGCCCCAGCATTTT. This translates into CASSQRTGDQPQHF.

A remark on this clone: Other DNA sequences of this sample code for an identical CDR3. The chain joins TRBV7-9 to TRBJ2-3; 8 bases map to TRBD1. The CDR3 consists of 14 residues. In germline, CDR1 is SEHNR, CDR2 FQNEAQ (reference sequence). V gave up 2 bases and J gave up 3 bases; unmatched junction bases: 1. The CDR3 sequence: CASSLQGATDTQYF. CDR3 bases: TGTGCCAGCAGCTTACAGGGGGCTACAGATACGCAGTATTTT.

For the CDR3, the DNA is TGTGCCACCCGCCGGACTAGCGGGAATCACTCCTACAATGAGCAGTTCTTC. Its translation is CATRRTSGNHSYNEQFF. The J gene is TRBJ2-1, the V gene TRBV21-1; the listed D gene, TRBD2, was not tested against the DNA. TRBV21-1 is reported as a pseudogene. The length of the CDR3 is 17 residues.

The chain links TRBV5-4 to TRBJ2-3; 9 bases agree with TRBD1. Trimming took 4 bases from V and 0 from J; bases not matched to a gene: 6. The CDR3 totals 16 residues. CDR1 and CDR2 (germline): SGHNT, YYREEE (reference sequence). CDR3 coding DNA: TGTGCCAGCAGCATAGACGGGACAGGGAGCACAGATACGCAGTATTTT. This encodes CASSIDGTGSTDTQYF.

About this clone: Other DNA sequences in this sample translate to the same CDR3. V and J are TRBV7-2 and TRBJ2-1; D gene unclear. This CDR3 spans 15 amino acids. Germline CDR1 and CDR2: SGHTA and FQGNSA. V shed 1 base and J shed 0 bases, with 7 bases lying between them. CDR3 sequence (DNA): TGTGCCAGCAGCTTAGAGAGAGACTCCTACAATGAGCAGTTCTTC. Translation gives CASSLERDSYNEQFF.

The chain combines TRBV27 with TRBJ1-1; tentatively, D is TRBD1 (5 bases). Trimming pared 4 bases from V and 0 bases from J, leaving 9 bases between. CDR1 MNHEY and CDR2 SMNVEV come from the germline V gene (reference sequence). The CDR3 extends over 14 amino acids. This CDR3 reads CASSWGGVNTEAFF. Here the CDR3 DNA reads TGTGCCAGCAGTTGGGGGGGGGTGAACACTGAAGCTTTCTTT.

This clone was seen a handful of times. The chain couples TRBV9 to TRBJ1-1, with D uncertain. The CDR3 is made up of 14 amino acids. V was cut by 0 bases and J by 0 bases, with 6 bases left in between. Germline-derived CDR1 and CDR2 are SGDLS and YYNGEE. CDR3 residues: CASSVAGMNTEAFF. The CDR3 DNA reads TGTGCCAGCAGCGTAGCAGGAATGAACACTGAAGCTTTCTTT.

This clone occurred once. The rearrangement uses TRBV7-9 and TRBJ1-1; D possibly corresponds to TRBD1 (6 bases). CDR1 and CDR2 from the germline V gene are SEHNR and FQNEAQ (reference sequence). With 0 bases removed from V and 7 bases from J, the gap between germline ends came to 15 bases. The CDR3 has 15 residues. The CDR3 DNA reads as TGTGCCAGCAGCTTAGCAGGGGGTACCTCCCTTGAAGCTTTCTTT. Translating gives CASSLAGGTSLEAFF.

This rearrangement joins TRBV10-3 to TRBJ1-2; 8 bases fit TRBD1. Losses at the gene ends were 8 bases for V and 8 bases for J; bases not matched to a gene: 10. Per germline, CDR1 ENHRY and CDR2 SYGVKD. The CDR3 is made up of 13 amino acids. CDR3 region: CAIWGGTGKGYTF. DNA of the CDR3: TGTGCCATCTGGGGGGGGACAGGAAAGGGCTACACCTTC.

The chain employs TRBV5-4 and TRBJ2-3; 8 bases fit TRBD1. This CDR3 has 15 amino acids. Germline V gene data show CDR1 as SGHNT and CDR2 as YYREEE (reference sequence). V gave up 2 bases and J gave up 2 bases; unmatched junction bases: 4. The CDR3 DNA reads TGTGCCAGCAGCTTAGGGACAGGAAACACAGATACGCAGTATTTT. Amino acid sequence: CASSLGTGNTDTQYF.

This clone is a singleton in its sample. V is TRBV7-3 and J is TRBJ1-1; maybe TRBD1 (5 bases). Germline-derived CDR1 and CDR2 are SGHTA and FQGTGA. The length of the CDR3 is 15 residues. Trimming pared 5 bases from V and 2 bases from J, leaving 15 bases between. The CDR3 sequence: CASSPAGGGNTEAFF. CDR3 nucleotide sequence: TGTGCCAGCAGCCCCGCCGGGGGGGGAAACACTGAAGCTTTCTTT.

The chain combines TRBV19 with TRBJ1-1; D perhaps matches TRBD1 (5 bases). There are 13 residues in the CDR3. CDR1 and CDR2 (germline): LNHDA, SQIVND (reference sequence). V lost 5 bases and J lost 5, with 12 bases in between. CDR3 residues: CASSGRGGTEAFF. DNA of the CDR3: TGTGCCAGTAGTGGAAGGGGTGGAACTGAAGCTTTCTTT.

The V gene is TRBV7-2, the J gene TRBJ1-6; D perhaps matches TRBD1 (5 bases). Germline-derived CDR1 and CDR2 are SGHTA and FQGNSA. Trimming removed 1 base at V and 7 bases at J, with 14 bases between. This CDR3 spans 16 amino acids. This CDR3 reads CASSLVPAGENSPLHF. As DNA, the CDR3 is TGTGCCAGCAGCTTAGTTCCGGCGGGGGAGAATTCACCCCTCCACTTT.

This clone was picked up one time. The rearrangement links TRBV5-1 to TRBJ2-1; TRBD2 agrees at 8 bases. Trimming at V came to 5 bases and at J to 15 bases, leaving 16 bases not matched to a gene. Germline loops: CDR1 SGHRS, CDR2 YFSETQ. The CDR3 runs 14 residues. The CDR3 coding sequence is TGCGCCAGCAGACTTGAGCCCAGCAGCGGGAGCTCGTTCTTC. Amino acid sequence: CASRLEPSSGSSFF.

V and J are TRBV15 and TRBJ2-1, with a weak D call TRBD2 (6 bases). This CDR3 is 15 amino acids long. The V end lost 4 bases, the J end lost 7 bases, and 17 bases lay between the germline ends. Germline values: CDR1 LNHNV, CDR2 YYDKDF (reference sequence). This CDR3 reads CATSTLRGAANEQFF. The CDR3 DNA sequence: TGTGCCACCAGCACTCTGCGGGGAGCGGCGAATGAGCAGTTCTTC.

The V call is TRBV3-1 (or the pseudogene TRBV3-2), the J call TRBJ2-4; maybe TRBD1 (6 bases). The CDR3 loop spans 16 amino acids. The V end was cut by 1 base, the J end by 2 bases, with 12 bases between. CDR1 and CDR2 (germline): LGHDT, YNNKEL (reference sequence). CDR3 sequence: CASSQGGPTSKNIQYF. The DNA for the CDR3 is TGTGCCAGCAGCCAAGGGGGGCCCACATCCAAAAACATTCAGTACTTC.

V and J are TRBV5-1 and TRBJ1-1; no clear D. This CDR3 has 13 amino acids. The germline CDR1 and CDR2 sequences are SGHRS and YFSETQ. The germline V and J ends were trimmed by 0 bases and 7 bases, with 10 bases remaining between them. The CDR3 reads CASSLGGSLEAFF. The CDR3 nucleotides read TGCGCCAGCAGCTTGGGAGGATCCCTTGAAGCTTTCTTT.

This chain connects TRBV3-1 (or the pseudogene TRBV3-2) to TRBJ2-1; 11 bases map to TRBD2. This CDR3 comprises 16 residues. The germline V gene has CDR1 LGHDT and CDR2 YNNKEL (reference sequence). V dropped 3 bases and J dropped 3; count of bases not matched to a gene: 4. In DNA form, the CDR3 reads TGTGCCAGCAGCCATGCGGGACTAGCGGACTACAATGAGCAGTTCTTC. This encodes CASSHAGLADYNEQFF.